Each of the 2 T cell receptor beta chains below was sequenced from the same sample in a study of T-cell memory formation after mild COVID-19. One entry per CDR3 protein, called by TCRdb with MiXCR from the 5' RACE reads. The repertoire holds 110,000 to 150,000 distinct CDR3 sequences, with less than 25% as singletons. Sequenced sample: PBMCs or a T cell subset sorted from them (not recorded which). The receptors derive from an adult woman who had mild COVID-19 (a few samples of this study predate the infection). Cell type and time point are not known.

This clonotype showed up just a few times. The V and J genes are TRBV27 and TRBJ2-3; D unresolved. The CDR3 extends over 14 amino acids. V was shortened by 5 bases and J by 1 base, with 10 bases between the two germline ends. Germline values: CDR1 MNHEY, CDR2 SMNVEV (reference sequence). The CDR3 sequence: CASSRSYGTDTQYF. The CDR3 DNA sequence: TGTGCCAGCAGTAGGAGCTATGGCACAGATACGCAGTATTTT.

The rearrangement uses TRBV5-6 and TRBJ2-2, with TRBD2 matching over 7 bases. Germline CDR1 reads SGHDT; CDR2 reads YYEEEE. The CDR3 has 16 residues. After removal of 0 bases from V and 2 bases from J, the junction contained 4 bases not matched to a gene. The CDR3 DNA sequence: TGTGCCAGCAGCTTGGGAGCTAGCGGAAACACCGGGGAGCTGTTTTTT. This codes for CASSLGASGNTGELFF.